Listed below are T cell receptor beta chains from one sample, sequenced in a study of cytomegalovirus exposure and HLA in healthy donors. The protocol was immunoSEQ multiplex PCR, while the TCRdb copy is restricted to in-frame clones and leaves out a portion. The sample comprises about 160,000 clones, roughly 80% of which are singletons, and nearly 8.5% rests with the top ten. Input material: PBMCs. Every receptor here comes from a male donor in good health and CMV-seropositive. Both conserved end residues are part of each CDR3. The order of the fields is J gene, V gene, CDR3 protein.

J gene: TRBJ2-5; V gene: TRBV27; CDR3 protein: CASHPVQGNQETQYF
J gene: TRBJ2-7; V gene: TRBV7-2; CDR3 protein: CASSSSGYEQYF
J gene: TRBJ1-5; V gene: TRBV10-2; CDR3 protein: CASSERGGSNQPQHF
J gene: TRBJ2-2; V gene: TRBV27; CDR3 protein: CASSLIRLDTGELFF
J gene: TRBJ1-2; V gene: TRBV19; CDR3 protein: CASSIDRTNYGYTF
J gene: TRBJ1-1; V gene: TRBV25-1; CDR3 protein: CASSEYLRSGNTEAFF
J gene: TRBJ2-1; V gene: TRBV5-4; CDR3 protein: CASNLQGAVDEQFF
J gene: TRBJ1-1; V gene: TRBV5-1; CDR3 protein: CASRVHLDYTEAFF
J gene: TRBJ2-1; V gene: TRBV15; CDR3 protein: CATSRDNYNEQFF
J gene: TRBJ2-5; V gene: TRBV11-2; CDR3 protein: CASSISEAETQYF
J gene: TRBJ1-5; V gene: TRBV7-9; CDR3 protein: CASSPTGTENYSNQPQHF
J gene: TRBJ1-1; V gene: TRBV20-1; CDR3 protein: CSASRVFEAFF
J gene: TRBJ2-3; V gene: TRBV9; CDR3 protein: CASSARLAGVTDTQYF
J gene: TRBJ1-1; V gene: TRBV7-2; CDR3 protein: CASSSAGGRESEAFF
J gene: TRBJ1-4; V gene: TRBV6-1; CDR3 protein: CASSAANRGNEKLFF
J gene: TRBJ2-7; V gene: TRBV27; CDR3 protein: CASSPLTGYEQYF
J gene: TRBJ2-7; V gene: TRBV21-1; CDR3 protein: CASSALTGCRSNEQYF
J gene: TRBJ2-7; V gene: TRBV18; CDR3 protein: CASSTRTGGINEQYF